This record covers a single TCR beta chain. What this receptor recognizes is not known. No much larger clonotype is one base removed from it; base qualities were not supplied. The data originate from a study of blood T cells in healthy people across ages (dated by TCRdb to between 2015 and 2016). In terms of the full investigation: In model experiments, roughly one uniquely barcoded TCR beta cDNA molecule per two T cells was captured by template switching. The study measured age-related changes in TCR beta repertoire diversity using deep sequencing normalized with unique cDNA molecular identifiers. Four age groups were formed from the donors: young (average around 15 years), middle-aged (around 41), aged (under 70) and long-lived (roughly 88). To avoid experimental bias, donors of different ages were randomly spread across the sequencing lanes. The study analyzed two additional independent replicas of 1 million unique cDNA reads from the same blood draw for two donors, one aged 18 to 30 and one aged 80 or older. Broader findings and caveats from the paper: Compared with the aged group, the long-lived group had more naive CD4+ T cells, fewer expanded clones and increased TCR diversity, suggesting age selection. The CMV infection status of donors was not known, potentially confounding age-related changes in expanded clonotypes. Observed TCR beta diversity correlated strongly with the percentage of naive T cells measured by flow cytometry. Bulk unsorted PBMC profiling prevented conclusive comparison of naive and antigen-experienced compartments. Observed TCR beta diversity per million T cells fell roughly linearly with age, and a significant reduction was already apparent by age roughly 41. Estimates of total diversity based on one million sequenced T cells were regarded as lower bounds and as underestimates.

To prepare the library, 5' RACE was applied. Sequenced using an Illumina HiSeq 2500. A second PCR of about 6 to 11 cycles was performed with a sample-barcoded 5' primer and a J-beta primer mix. A template-switch 5' adaptor carrying 12 random nucleotides introduced a unique molecular identifier onto each TCR beta cDNA molecule. Each sample yielded at least 3 million CDR3-containing paired-end reads. All of the RNA was converted into first-strand cDNA using the Mint cDNA synthesis kit, with a TRBC-specific oligonucleotide serving as the primer. Following uracil-DNA glycosylase treatment, all cDNA underwent a first 18-cycle PCR with the universal primers M1SS and BC2_uni_R. The study's processing was this. For normalization, 1 million high-quality reads were randomly selected from each sample, with every read carrying a distinct molecular identifier. Reads sharing molecular identifiers were discarded rather than binned into consensus sequences. CDR3 identification, clonotype clustering and error correction used MiTCR with a Q25 quality threshold and the strictest error-elimination algorithm. A nonparametric unseen species model using Euler transformation provided a lower-bound estimate of total TCR beta diversity. TCRdb reprocessed the public reads (quality trimming at Q25 with fastp, clone calling with MiXCR) and kept in-frame beta chains. Rows are unified per CDR3 protein, each entry keeping the most common DNA and genes. Clone size and V and J calls follow TCRdb, not the original study. The sample table records about a million distinct CDR3 sequences; roughly 51% of these occur just once. Jointly, the top ten make up about 21% of the sample.

Taken from cysteine to phenylalanine, the CDR3 has 17 residues. The kept DNA is CDR3 alone, 51 bases in frame from the first base. Trimming removed 4 bases from V and 5 bases from J, leaving 22 bases between the germline ends. The germline V gene supplies CDR1 LGHNA and CDR2 YSLEER. Systemically healthy Caucasian individuals from Russia, about 38 in total and aged roughly 6 to 100 years, were included as donors. Each donor gave 9 to 10 milliliters of peripheral blood, collected into EDTA-treated Vacutainer tubes. Ficoll-Paque density-gradient centrifugation was used to isolate PBMCs, with at least 6 million per sample. Trizol reagent was used to extract total RNA from the PBMCs, yielding at least 6 micrograms per sample. For every donor, flow cytometry on a PBMC aliquot measured the percentage of naive CD45RAhigh/CD27high T cells.

The sequencing sample was made of blood. This receptor was taken from a woman aged 60 to 75 in good health. This chain is built from TRBV4-3 and TRBJ2-3; a tentative D match to TRBD2 spans 5 bases. The CDR3 loop reads CASSRLLAERAGDTQYF. At the DNA level, the sequence is TGCGCCAGCAGCCGTCTTCTGGCGGAACGGGCGGGAGATACGCAGTATTTT.